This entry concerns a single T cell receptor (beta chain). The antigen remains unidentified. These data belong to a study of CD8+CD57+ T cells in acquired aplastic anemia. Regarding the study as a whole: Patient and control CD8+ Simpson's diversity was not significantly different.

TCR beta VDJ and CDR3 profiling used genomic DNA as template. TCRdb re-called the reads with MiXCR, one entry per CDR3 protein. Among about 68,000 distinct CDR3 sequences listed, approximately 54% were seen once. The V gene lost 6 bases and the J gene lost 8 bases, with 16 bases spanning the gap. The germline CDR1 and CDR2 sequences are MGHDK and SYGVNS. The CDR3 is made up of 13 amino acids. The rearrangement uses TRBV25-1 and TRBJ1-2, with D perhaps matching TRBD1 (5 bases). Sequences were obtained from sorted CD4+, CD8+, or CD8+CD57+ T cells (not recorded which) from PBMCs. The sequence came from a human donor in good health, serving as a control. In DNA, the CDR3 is TGTGCCAGCAGCCCGGGACTGATACGAGGCTACACCTTC. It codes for CASSPGLIRGYTF.